This TCR beta chain stems from a study of CD8 T cells in Susac syndrome. This clonotype was picked up a small number of times. The ends were cut back, 2 bases at V and 0 bases at J, with 7 bases in the middle. The CDR3 covers 15 residues. Germline CDR1 MNHNY, CDR2 SVGAGI (reference sequence). Reverse transcription of roughly 0.45 to 1 ug RNA was carried out with random hexamers. Across 54 Vbeta and 13 Jbeta, immunoSEQ multiplex PCR amplified TCR beta CDR3. Each CDR3 protein is one row after TCRdb ran MiXCR on the immunoSEQ multiplex PCR reads. This repertoire shows around 280,000 distinct CDR3 sequences, about 88% found once; its top ten account for about 0.11%. Negative isolation yielded CD8+ and CD4+ T cells; FACS enriched TEMRA cells.

Material: CD8+ T cells from PBMCs. The receptor was isolated from a human donor with multiple sclerosis. This rearrangement joins TRBV6-6 to TRBJ2-2; a weak D match, TRBD1 (5 bases). The CDR3 region has the DNA TGTGCCAGCAGTTACGACAGACCGAACACCGGGGAGCTGTTTTTT. Protein product: CASSYDRPNTGELFF.